What follows are 9 T cell receptor beta chains derived from one specimen sequenced in a study of response to subunit inactivated influenza vaccine. TCRdb re-called the RT-PCR reads through MiXCR, storing one row per CDR3 protein. The sample lists about 830,000 distinct CDR3 sequences, approximately 18% occurring once. Material: PBMCs from blood, obtained less than 6 days after vaccination. The source is a man aged 50-59 years who received an inactivated influenza vaccine.

This clonotype was detected only a few times. V is TRBV28 and J is TRBJ2-7; 7 bases line up with TRBD2. CDR1 is MDHEN, CDR2 SYDVKM, per germline. V shed 7 bases, J shed 1 base, and the junction held 4 bases outside the gene matches. CDR3 size: 13 residues. The DNA of the CDR3 is TGTGCCAGCAAAGGGACTACTTCCTACGAGCAGTACTTC. Translated, it gives CASKGTTSYEQYF.

This clonotype was seen only a few times. The chain has TRBV5-1 and TRBJ2-5, with 8 positions matching TRBD2. The CDR3 covers 15 residues. Unmatched junction bases numbered 7, after V lost 4 bases and J lost 2 bases. The germline V gene encodes CDR1 SGHRS and CDR2 YFSETQ. The CDR3 DNA reads as TGCGCCAGCAGCCCGTGGACTAGCTCTCAAGAGACCCAGTACTTC. Its protein is CASSPWTSSQETQYF.

Only one count was recorded for this clonotype. This chain connects TRBV5-1 to TRBJ2-3; 11 nucleotides line up with TRBD2. Trimming took 4 bases from V and 5 from J; bases not matched to a gene: 9. The CDR3 is made up of 16 amino acids. In germline, CDR1 is SGHRS, CDR2 YFSETQ. CDR3 protein: CASSQTSGRFLDTQYF. DNA for the CDR3: TGCGCCAGCAGCCAAACTAGCGGGAGATTCTTAGATACGCAGTATTTT.

This chain links TRBV28 with TRBJ1-1; TRBD1 matches 9 bases. Losses at the gene ends were 2 bases for V and 5 bases for J; bases not matched to a gene: 9. Germline loops: CDR1 MDHEN, CDR2 SYDVKM. The CDR3 is 16 residues long. The CDR3 coding sequence is TGTGCCAGCAGTTTAATCCGCTACGACAGGGGGACTGAAGCTTTCTTT. Its translation is CASSLIRYDRGTEAFF.

The chain recombines TRBV3-1 with TRBJ1-2; D is possibly TRBD1 (5 bases). Germline V gene data show CDR1 as LGHDT and CDR2 as YNNKEL (reference sequence). This CDR3 spans 14 amino acids. The V end was cut by 4 bases, the J end by 0 bases, with 9 bases between. The CDR3 nucleotides read TGTGCCAGCAGCCTCAGGGAAGCTAACTATGGCTACACCTTC. Translated: CASSLREANYGYTF.

J is TRBJ2-6 and V is TRBV11-1; maybe TRBD1 (6 bases). The CDR3 has 18 residues. Trimming pared 5 bases from V and 2 bases from J, leaving 19 bases between. Germline V gene data show CDR1 as SGHAT and CDR2 as FQDESV (reference sequence). The CDR3 bases are TGTGCCAGCAGCCCAGGGACACATAAAACCACTGGGGCCAACGTCCTGACTTTC. This translates into CASSPGTHKTTGANVLTF.

The chain combines TRBV5-1 with TRBJ1-1, with D perhaps TRBD1 (5 bases). The CDR3 is 14 residues long. Germline assignment: CDR1 SGHRS and CDR2 YFSETQ. The V end lost 5 bases, the J end lost 1 base, and 12 bases lay between the germline ends. CDR3 amino acids: CASRPGTANTEAFF. The DNA for the CDR3 is TGCGCCAGCAGACCCGGGACGGCGAACACTGAAGCTTTCTTT.

In its sample, this clonotype was seen a few times. V gene TRBV3-1 combines with J gene TRBJ1-4, with D perhaps matching TRBD1 (5 bases). The germline gives CDR1 LGHDT, CDR2 YNNKEL (reference sequence). The CDR3 sequence is 15 residues long. V lost 1 base, J lost 8 bases, and 14 bases lay in between. The CDR3 DNA reads TGTGCCAGCAGCCAAGGCCAGGGCCGTGGGGAAAAACTGTTTTTT. Protein sequence: CASSQGQGRGEKLFF.

This clonotype came up a few times. This sequence joins TRBV24-1 and TRBJ2-1, with TRBD1 matching 9 bases. From germline, CDR1 is KGHDR and CDR2 SFDVKD. V shed 4 bases and J 7 bases; nucleotides not matched to a gene: 7. CDR3 size: 15 residues. The CDR3 reads CATSETGQGGNEQFF. The CDR3 DNA follows: TGTGCCACCAGTGAAACGGGACAGGGAGGTAATGAGCAGTTCTTC.